The source of this TCR beta chain is a study of spatial heterogeneity in lung cancer. Overall study context: Samples were obtained from 65 to 80 donors, all untreated early-stage non-small cell lung cancer patients. Raw-read counts averaged over ten per unique TCR and UMI combination.

The CDR3 has 14 amino acids. In germline, CDR1 is LGHDT, CDR2 YNNKEL (reference sequence). Trimming shortened V by 4 bases and J by 4 bases, and 12 bases separated the two germline ends. Regarding time point: blood at routine non-recurrence follow-up after resection. The study tagged each TCR cDNA molecule with a unique molecular identifier. TCRdb used MiXCR to reprocess the 5' RACE reads, holding one entry per CDR3 protein. The repertoire has about 94,000 distinct CDR3 sequences, roughly a fifth of them found once; the top ten carry roughly 22%. The rearrangement joins TRBV3-1 to TRBJ2-3; a possible D gene is TRBD1 (6 bases). The sequenced sample was PBMCs, obtained at follow-up. This clonotype was sampled from a male donor with early-stage non-small cell lung cancer. The CDR3: CASSLGAGADTQYF. The CDR3 DNA is TGTGCCAGCAGCCTGGGGGCCGGTGCAGATACGCAGTATTTT.